This entry is about one TCR beta chain. Here immunoSEQ multiplex PCR was the method, and the copy in TCRdb shows in-frame clones only, minus some. This table holds roughly 74,000 clones, about 94% found once. This CDR3 contains 17 residues. The J segment lost 0 bases and the V segment lost 3 bases, leaving 11 bases of the junction unmatched. The germline V gene has CDR1 SGHTA and CDR2 FQGNSA. The sample comes from a study of control samples from healthy donors and cancer patients. This receptor was identified in a woman aged 18-30 years in good health. Material: blood. The genes are TRBV7-2 and TRBJ2-7, with 7 bases matching TRBD2. CDR3 nucleotides: TGTGCCAGCAGCTTTAGCGGGCAGAGAAGTGTCTCCTACGAGCAGTACTTC. Encoded protein: CASSFSGQRSVSYEQYF.